A single sample gave rise to the 26 T cell receptor beta chains below, sequenced in a study of T cells after yellow fever vaccination. Via MiXCR, TCRdb re-called the 5' RACE reads, giving one row per CDR3 protein. The table has around 500,000 distinct CDR3 sequences, 21% seen once. Sequenced material: PBMCs, taken 21 days after the first yellow fever vaccination. These receptors originate from a man younger than 35 who received the YFV17D yellow fever vaccine.

V and J are TRBV6-5 and TRBJ2-7; 9 positions match TRBD1. V shed 0 bases, J shed 0 bases, and the junction held 3 bases outside the gene matches. This CDR3 has 16 amino acids. The V gene's germline CDR1 is MNHEY and CDR2 SVGAGI. DNA of the CDR3: TGTGCCAGCAGTTACTCCCGGGACAGGGTCTCCTACGAGCAGTACTTC. Translation: CASSYSRDRVSYEQYF.

This clonotype turned up a few times. The chain uses TRBV20-1 and TRBJ2-1; D is unresolved. The germline V gene has CDR1 DFQATT and CDR2 SNEGSKA (reference sequence). Trimming cost V 5 bases and J 0 bases, with 14 bases left between them. CDR3 length equals 15 residues. CDR3 sequence reads: CSAPTGFNSYNEQFF. The CDR3, as DNA: TGCAGTGCTCCCACTGGCTTCAACTCCTACAATGAGCAGTTCTTC.

This rearrangement joins TRBV11-2 to TRBJ1-2; 7 positions agree with TRBD1. The CDR3 is 14 amino acids. Germline-derived CDR1 and CDR2 are SGHAT and FQNNGV. The trim removed 5 bases at V and 5 bases at J, leaving 8 bases unmatched. CDR3 in DNA: TGTGCCAGCAGCCTATTTCGGGACAGATATGGCTACACCTTC. Translation gives CASSLFRDRYGYTF.

This chain links TRBV12-3 or TRBV12-4 with TRBJ2-5, with TRBD2 as a possible D gene (5 bases). Trimming pared 4 bases from V and 1 base from J, leaving 13 bases between. The CDR3 covers 15 residues. In nucleotides, the CDR3 is TGTGCCAGCAGTTCCAGCCTAGCCGCCCAAGAGACCCAGTACTTC. Protein: CASSSSLAAQETQYF.

The chain joins TRBV4-1 to TRBJ2-2, with 13 bases fitting TRBD2. CDR1 is MGHRA, CDR2 YSYEKL, per germline. The length of the CDR3 is 19 residues. The V segment lost 1 base and the J segment 5 bases; nucleotides outside the gene matches: 10. CDR3 protein: CASSQGTSGGWGGTGELFF. The CDR3 region has the DNA TGCGCCAGCAGCCAAGGGACTAGCGGGGGCTGGGGTGGAACCGGGGAGCTGTTTTTT.

The sample holds a few counts of this clonotype. The rearrangement uses TRBV7-9 and TRBJ2-1; D is unresolved. The V end lost 5 bases, the J end lost 1 base, and 6 bases lay between the germline ends. The CDR3 sequence is 13 residues long. The germline V gene encodes CDR1 SEHNR and CDR2 FQNEAQ (reference sequence). In nucleotides, the CDR3 is TGTGCCAGCAGCCCGGTTTCCTACAATGAGCAGTTCTTC. It specifies CASSPVSYNEQFF.

The table lists this clonotype with a few counts. This chain connects TRBV24-1 to TRBJ2-5, with D perhaps being TRBD1 or TRBD2 (6 bases each). V dropped 1 base and J dropped 2 bases, with 16 bases sitting between them. Germline CDR1 KGHDR, CDR2 SFDVKD. The CDR3 is 17 amino acids. The DNA of the CDR3 is TGTGCCACCAGTGATTTTGGGGGGCGGCGACGTCAAGAGACCCAGTACTTC. Encoded protein: CATSDFGGRRRQETQYF.

This clonotype showed up just a few times. This rearrangement joins TRBV15 to TRBJ1-3; D unclear. The CDR3 contains 13 residues. The ends were cut back, 3 bases at V and 3 bases at J, with 6 bases in the middle. The germline CDR1 and CDR2 sequences are LNHNV and YYDKDF (reference sequence). In DNA, the CDR3 is TGTGCCACCAGCAGGGCCAATGGAAACACCATATATTTT. Encoded protein: CATSRANGNTIYF.

This clonotype was detected ten times or more. The rearrangement joins TRBV7-8 to TRBJ2-3, with 10 bases fitting TRBD2. V trimming: 6 bases; J trimming: 2 bases; junction bases outside the gene matches: 11. CDR1 is SGHVS and CDR2 is FQNEAQ in the germline V gene. CDR3 length: 17 residues. CDR3 nucleotide sequence: TGTGCCAGCAGTAGAAAAGCGGGGGGGAAGAACACAGATACGCAGTATTTT. Translation: CASSRKAGGKNTDTQYF.

The rearrangement links TRBV5-4 to TRBJ2-1, with 8 bases identical to TRBD1. Germline CDR1 reads SGHNT; CDR2 reads YYREEE (reference sequence). The CDR3 totals 15 residues. The V gene end was trimmed by 4 bases and the J gene end by 4 bases; junction bases not matched to a gene: 7. Here the CDR3 DNA reads TGTGCCAGCAGCCCACCGGGACAGGAGTACAATGAGCAGTTCTTC. Translation gives CASSPPGQEYNEQFF.

Many counts were recorded for this clonotype. The chain carries TRBV5-6 and TRBJ2-5, with no clear D. The germline V gene has CDR1 SGHDT and CDR2 YYEEEE. V lost 2 bases and J lost 5, with 10 bases in between. The CDR3 extends over 13 amino acids. The CDR3 DNA reads TGTGCCAGCAGCTTTGGTGGGGTGGAGACCCAGTACTTC. Translation: CASSFGGVETQYF.

This clonotype was seen a few times. The genes are TRBV7-9 and TRBJ1-1, with D unclear. With 0 bases removed from V and 6 bases from J, the gap between germline ends came to 5 bases. The germline V gene encodes CDR1 SEHNR and CDR2 FQNEAQ (reference sequence). CDR3 size: 12 residues. This chain's CDR3 is CASSLAGSEAFF. The CDR3 DNA follows: TGTGCCAGCAGCTTAGCGGGATCTGAAGCTTTCTTT.

V and J are TRBV6-2 or TRBV6-3 and TRBJ2-1, with 9 nucleotides matching TRBD2. Germline values: CDR1 MNHEY, CDR2 SVGEGT. J gave up 2 bases and V 1 base, and 3 bases lay outside the gene matches. The CDR3 totals 16 residues. CDR3 sequence reads: CASSYLGGGAYNEQFF. The CDR3 nucleotides read TGTGCCAGCAGTTACTTGGGCGGGGGGGCCTACAATGAGCAGTTCTTC.

This clonotype was seen more than once but under ten times. The gene calls are TRBV6-5 and TRBJ2-4, with D unclear. The V and J ends lost 2 bases and 7 bases respectively, with 12 bases between them. Germline V gene sequence: CDR1 MNHEY, CDR2 SVGAGI. The CDR3 consists of 14 residues. The CDR3 nucleotides read TGTGCCAGCAGTTACGGTGGCCCAATGAACATTCAGTACTTC. This encodes CASSYGGPMNIQYF.

The table lists this clonotype with a few counts. The rearrangement uses TRBV4-1 and TRBJ1-5; the D is unclear. This CDR3 is built from 16 residues. Germline values: CDR1 MGHRA, CDR2 YSYEKL. The V end was cut by 0 bases, the J end by 5 bases, with 14 bases between. CDR3 region: CASSQDPGMEHQPQHF. The CDR3 bases are TGCGCCAGCAGCCAAGATCCAGGTATGGAGCATCAGCCCCAGCATTTT.

The rearrangement joins TRBV12-3 or TRBV12-4 to TRBJ2-3; TRBD2 matches at 10 bases. CDR3 length: 16 amino acids. V shed 7 bases, J shed 3 bases, and the junction held 10 bases outside the gene matches. CDR3 sequence reads: CASTKSTSGDTDTQYF. DNA for the CDR3: TGTGCCAGCACCAAAAGTACTAGCGGGGATACAGATACGCAGTATTTT.

The chain couples TRBV5-4 to TRBJ2-3; 7 bases are a match to TRBD2. Per the germline V gene, CDR1 is SGHNT and CDR2 is YYREEE (reference sequence). This CDR3 comprises 14 residues. With V trimmed by 10 bases and J by 2 bases, 10 bases remained unmatched. In DNA, the CDR3 is TGTGCCGGGGGGGAGCGGGGCTACACAGATACGCAGTATTTT. Translation: CAGGERGYTDTQYF.

The chain carries TRBV15 and TRBJ2-1; D remains ambiguous. V was cut by 1 base and J by 4 bases, with 14 bases left in between. The CDR3 loop spans 16 amino acids. Germline loops: CDR1 LNHNV, CDR2 YYDKDF (reference sequence). CDR3 in amino acids: CATSRGPQVDYNEQFF. The DNA for the CDR3 is TGTGCCACCAGCAGAGGCCCCCAGGTAGATTACAATGAGCAGTTCTTC.

The chain carries TRBV29-1 and TRBJ2-2, with D perhaps matching TRBD1 or TRBD2 (5 bases each). V was shortened by 7 bases and J by 0 bases, with 12 bases between the two germline ends. Germline loops: CDR1 SQVTM, CDR2 ANQGSEA. The CDR3 covers 14 residues. CDR3 amino acids: CSARDDANTGELFF. The CDR3, as DNA: TGCAGCGCCCGGGACGACGCGAACACCGGGGAGCTGTTTTTT.

The chain recombines TRBV5-1 with TRBJ2-5; 13 bases are shared with TRBD2. The CDR3 length is 20 residues. Germline trimming cut 2 bases from V and 1 base from J; bases unmatched to any gene: 14. Germline assignment: CDR1 SGHRS and CDR2 YFSETQ. CDR3 residues: CASSFLTAGLAGTFQETQYF. DNA of the CDR3: TGCGCCAGCAGCTTCCTTACTGCGGGACTAGCGGGGACCTTCCAAGAGACCCAGTACTTC.

The chain combines TRBV7-9 with TRBJ2-1; tentative D call: TRBD1 (5 bases). Germline V gene lookup returns CDR1 SEHNR and CDR2 FQNEAQ (reference sequence). CDR3 length: 15 amino acids. Trimming pared 4 bases from V and 3 bases from J, leaving 13 bases between. The CDR3 DNA follows: TGTGCCAGCAGCTCACCGACAGATTACTACAATGAGCAGTTCTTC. It codes for CASSSPTDYYNEQFF.

This clonotype was observed a few times. The chain uses TRBV7-8 and TRBJ1-3; D unclear. The V gene lost 4 bases and the J gene lost 0 bases, with 10 bases spanning the gap. This CDR3 spans 15 amino acids. The germline V gene encodes CDR1 SGHVS and CDR2 FQNEAQ. Here the CDR3 reads CASSWTESSGNTIYF. CDR3 bases: TGTGCCAGCAGCTGGACCGAAAGCTCTGGAAACACCATATATTTT. Using reference TRBV7-8 and TRBJ1-3 for the parts outside the CDR3, the full variable domain is GAGVSQSPRYKVAKRGQDVALRCDPISGHVSLFWYQQALGQGPEFLTYFQNEAQLDKSGLPSDRFFAERPEGSVSTLKIQRTQQEDSAVYLCASSWTESSGNTIYFGEGSWLTVV.

This clonotype was observed a few times. The chain joins TRBV29-1 to TRBJ2-5, with D tentatively TRBD1 (5 bases). This CDR3 comprises 12 residues. Germline-derived CDR1 and CDR2 are SQVTM and ANQGSEA. With 2 bases removed from V and 5 bases from J, the gap between germline ends came to 9 bases. The DNA for the CDR3 is TGCAGCGTTGAATTGGGGCCGGAGACCCAGTACTTC. It yields the protein CSVELGPETQYF.

The chain recombines TRBV5-1 with TRBJ2-5; unclear D gene. Germline loops: CDR1 SGHRS, CDR2 YFSETQ. The ends were cut back, 1 base at V and 3 bases at J, with 7 bases in the middle. CDR3 size: 13 residues. CDR3 region: CASSLLEKETQYF. The CDR3 DNA sequence: TGCGCCAGCAGCTTGCTTGAGAAAGAGACCCAGTACTTC.

The chain is built from TRBV4-3 and TRBJ1-6, with 7 nucleotides matching TRBD1. The J segment lost 5 bases and the V segment lost 3 bases, leaving 7 bases of the junction unmatched. Germline V gives CDR1 LGHNA, CDR2 YSLEER. This CDR3 has 16 residues. CDR3: CASSHTPGTDNSPLHF. In nucleotides, the CDR3 is TGCGCCAGCAGCCATACCCCCGGGACAGATAATTCACCCCTCCACTTT.

The chain carries TRBV12-3 or TRBV12-4 and TRBJ2-1, with 10 bases that match TRBD2. V lost 7 bases to trimming and J lost 5 bases; unmatched junction nucleotides: 8. The CDR3 is made up of 15 amino acids. CDR3 bases: TGTGCCAGCAATGTAGCGGGGGGTACGAACAATGAGCAGTTCTTC. Its translation: CASNVAGGTNNEQFF.